This is a list of T cell receptor beta chains from one sample in a study of quantifying T cell responses using KT2 cells. TCRdb itself ran the UMI-ligation and nested PCR reads through MiXCR, one entry per CDR3 protein. The table includes 60,000 or so distinct CDR3 sequences, 12% detected once. Sequencing input: PBMCs spiked with cells of the T cell clone KT2. The receptors were gathered from a human donor. The CDR3 runs from the conserved cysteine through the conserved F or W. The D gene is left open where the match is weak. Rows give clone size only sometimes, using once, few, many, or a class for an expanded clone.

clone_size,v_call,j_call,d_call,cdr3_aa,cdr3_nt
few,TRBV20-1,TRBJ2-1,TRBD2,CSARDPAGYSYNEQFF,TGCAGTGCTAGAGATCCAGCGGGATATTCTTACAATGAGCAGTTCTTC
-,TRBV11-2,TRBJ1-6,TRBD1,CATRGGNSPLHF,TGTGCCACCAGGGGGGGTAATTCACCCCTCCACTTT
-,TRBV12-3/TRBV12-4,TRBJ2-7,TRBD2,CASSRGGAHHEQYF,TGTGCCAGCAGTCGCGGGGGGGCGCACCACGAGCAGTACTTC
few,TRBV21-1,TRBJ2-1,-,CASREGPPGKQFF,TGTGCCAGCAGGGAGGGACCCCCCGGTAAGCAGTTCTTC
few,TRBV5-6,TRBJ2-1,-,CASSLGRLRKFYNEQFF,TGTGCCAGCAGCTTGGGTAGACTCCGAAAGTTCTACAATGAGCAGTTCTTC
few,TRBV18,TRBJ1-3,-,CASSPPIGLSGNTIYF,TGTGCCAGCTCACCACCAATCGGCCTCTCTGGAAACACCATATATTTT
few,TRBV5-4,TRBJ2-1,TRBD1,CASSFTGGTEQFF,TGTGCCAGCAGCTTTACAGGGGGCACTGAGCAGTTCTTC
few,TRBV2,TRBJ2-3,TRBD2,CASSSGLGDTQYF,TGTGCCAGCAGTTCCGGACTAGGAGATACGCAGTATTTT
-,TRBV12-3/TRBV12-4,TRBJ1-3,-,CASSPDSLRGNTIYF,TGTGCCAGCAGTCCGGACAGTTTGAGGGGAAACACCATATATTTT
-,TRBV4-1,TRBJ2-5,-,CASSQKTSQETQYF,TGCGCCAGCAGCCAGAAGACATCCCAAGAGACCCAGTACTTC
many,TRBV12-3/TRBV12-4,TRBJ2-7,TRBD2,CASSPSGRVEEQYF,TGTGCCAGCAGCCCTAGCGGGAGGGTTGAAGAGCAGTACTTC
few,TRBV12-3/TRBV12-4,TRBJ2-1,-,CASSLAQDEQFF,TGTGCCAGCAGTTTAGCCCAGGATGAGCAGTTCTTC
few,TRBV4-1,TRBJ2-3,-,CASSQDHSTDTQYF,TGCGCCAGCAGCCAAGATCACAGCACAGATACGCAGTATTTT
-,TRBV6-5,TRBJ1-2,TRBD1,CASSFSQGAIGYTF,TGTGCCAGCAGTTTCTCGCAGGGGGCTATTGGCTACACCTTC
few,TRBV4-2,TRBJ2-7,-,CASSQDRRYEQYF,TGTGCCAGCAGCCAAGATCGGCGCTACGAGCAGTACTTC
few,TRBV12-3/TRBV12-4,TRBJ2-1,TRBD2,CASSSVAGESRNEQFF,TGTGCCAGCAGTTCAGTAGCGGGGGAATCTCGGAATGAGCAGTTCTTC
few,TRBV24-1,TRBJ2-2,-,CATSDPGTATGELFF,TGTGCCACCAGTGACCCAGGGACGGCCACCGGGGAGCTGTTTTTT
-,TRBV27,TRBJ1-6,-,CASSLSVRNSPLHF,TGTGCCAGCAGTTTATCGGTCCGGAATTCACCCCTCCACTTT
-,TRBV2,TRBJ2-7,TRBD2,CASIRLAGSLGEQYF,TGTGCCAGCATCAGACTAGCGGGGTCCCTGGGCGAGCAGTACTTC
-,TRBV7-9,TRBJ2-2,-,CASSLDSTNTGELFF,TGTGCCAGCAGCTTAGACTCTACGAACACCGGGGAGCTGTTTTTT
-,TRBV18,TRBJ2-6,-,CASSPPIGANVLTF,TGTGCCAGCTCACCACCAATTGGGGCCAACGTCCTGACTTTC
-,TRBV11-2,TRBJ1-4,-,CASSFREGEGEKLFF,TGTGCCAGCAGCTTCCGGGAAGGGGAGGGTGAAAAACTGTTTTTT
many,TRBV27,TRBJ2-7,-,CASRRDGYSYEQYF,TGTGCCAGCAGGCGGGACGGGTACTCCTACGAGCAGTACTTC
-,TRBV2,TRBJ2-6,-,CASSTGTSVLSGANVLTF,TGTGCCAGCAGTACCGGGACATCGGTACTCTCTGGGGCCAACGTCCTGACTTTC
-,TRBV7-2,TRBJ2-1,TRBD2,CASSSDLAGVGNEQFF,TGTGCCAGCAGCTCCGATCTAGCGGGAGTAGGTAATGAGCAGTTCTTC
many,TRBV5-1,TRBJ2-5,TRBD1,CASSAQTTGAGETQYF,TGCGCCAGCAGCGCGCAGACGACAGGGGCTGGAGAGACCCAGTACTTC
-,TRBV20-1,TRBJ2-7,-,CSARPSRGDNLQYF,TGCAGTGCTAGACCTTCACGGGGTGACAACTTGCAGTACTTC
-,TRBV20-1,TRBJ2-7,-,CSAYRLVFTYSSSYEQYF,TGCAGTGCTTACAGACTAGTTTTTACTTATTCTAGCTCCTACGAGCAGTACTTC
-,TRBV6-6,TRBJ2-4,TRBD1,CAALGTGEAKNIQYF,TGTGCCGCTCTCGGGACAGGGGAAGCCAAAAACATTCAGTACTTC
-,TRBV5-1,TRBJ1-4,-,CASSPDSTNEKLFF,TGCGCCAGCAGCCCGGATTCAACTAATGAAAAACTGTTTTTT
many,TRBV6-4,TRBJ2-2,-,CASSATETGELFF,TGTGCCAGCAGCGCCACAGAAACCGGGGAGCTGTTTTTT
few,TRBV20-1,TRBJ1-2,TRBD1,CSARRDRRFYGYTF,TGCAGTGCTAGACGGGACAGAAGATTTTATGGCTACACCTTC
few,TRBV12-3/TRBV12-4,TRBJ2-1,-,CASSLDPRPNEQFF,TGTGCCAGCAGTCTAGACCCACGACCCAATGAGCAGTTCTTC
once,TRBV7-2,TRBJ2-7,TRBD2,CASSARLAGGPDPSYEQYF,TGTGCCAGCAGCGCCCGACTAGCGGGAGGGCCAGACCCCTCCTACGAGCAGTACTTC
-,TRBV7-6,TRBJ2-1,-,CASSSSRGGIRLNEQFF,TGTGCCAGCAGCTCCTCTCGAGGCGGGATTCGTCTCAATGAGCAGTTCTTC
many,TRBV27,TRBJ2-1,-,CASSDRLGNEQFF,TGTGCCAGCAGCGACCGATTGGGGAATGAGCAGTTCTTC
-,TRBV7-6,TRBJ2-7,-,CASSLVSEGVSYEQYF,TGTGCCAGCAGCTTAGTATCAGAGGGAGTCTCCTACGAGCAGTACTTC
few,TRBV11-2,TRBJ2-5,TRBD1,CASSLTGGGETQYF,TGTGCCAGCAGCCTTACAGGGGGCGGAGAGACCCAGTACTTC
few,TRBV28,TRBJ2-1,-,CASSLKLWALQGRRGMGYNEQFF,TGTGCCAGCAGTTTGAAGTTATGGGCGCTACAGGGCAGGCGGGGGATGGGCTACAATGAGCAGTTCTTC
few,TRBV6-1,TRBJ2-3,TRBD2,CASSELADSTDTQYF,TGTGCCAGCAGTGAACTAGCGGACTCCACAGATACGCAGTATTTT
few,TRBV11-2,TRBJ1-2,TRBD1,CASSSTGAGYGYTF,TGTGCCAGCAGTTCGACAGGGGCAGGCTATGGCTACACCTTC
few,TRBV7-3,TRBJ2-7,TRBD2,CASSLMGTSGSYEQYF,TGTGCCAGCAGCTTAATGGGGACTAGCGGCTCCTACGAGCAGTACTTC
-,TRBV12-3/TRBV12-4,TRBJ2-1,-,CASSSPHTTGHEQFF,TGTGCCAGCAGCTCTCCTCACACGACAGGTCATGAGCAGTTCTTC
-,TRBV2,TRBJ1-2,-,CASEWGLGGYTF,TGTGCCAGCGAATGGGGGCTCGGAGGCTACACCTTC
few,TRBV20-1,TRBJ2-3,-,CSAKGPGDTQYF,TGCAGTGCTAAAGGGCCCGGAGATACGCAGTATTTT
few,TRBV5-1,TRBJ1-4,TRBD1,CASSSDPGQGIGKLFF,TGCGCCAGCAGCTCGGACCCGGGACAGGGCATCGGAAAACTGTTTTTT
few,TRBV12-3/TRBV12-4,TRBJ1-1,-,CASSSFTEAFF,TGTGCCAGCAGTTCATTTACTGAAGCTTTCTTT
-,TRBV9,TRBJ1-3,-,CASSPRWVSSGNTIYF,TGTGCCAGCAGCCCTCGGTGGGTGAGCTCTGGAAACACCATATATTTT
few,TRBV6-6,TRBJ1-6,-,CASSYSTGAGDSPLHF,TGTGCCAGCAGTTACTCGACCGGGGCAGGGGATTCACCCCTCCACTTT
-,TRBV7-3,TRBJ2-1,-,CASSLMTTGPNEQFF,TGTGCCAGCAGCTTAATGACTACGGGTCCCAATGAGCAGTTCTTC
few,TRBV21-1,TRBJ2-1,-,CASSRTSGKVQFF,TGTGCCAGCAGCAGGACTAGCGGGAAGGTTCAGTTCTTC
-,TRBV12-3/TRBV12-4,TRBJ2-1,TRBD2,CASSLIGGGTQFKQFF,TGTGCCAGCAGTTTAATTGGCGGGGGGACACAATTTAAGCAGTTCTTC
few,TRBV18,TRBJ2-3,-,CASSPRGSGEDSDTQYF,TGTGCCAGCTCACCAAGGGGGTCGGGAGAGGATTCAGATACGCAGTATTTT
many,TRBV10-1,TRBJ1-3,-,CASSERQTTGNTIYF,TGCGCCAGCAGTGAGAGACAGACGACTGGAAACACCATATATTTT